This T cell receptor (beta chain) was found in a study of T cell responses to AZD1222 COVID-19 vaccine. Study-wide results and limits: Spike-specific TCR depth and breadth grew after two AZD1222 doses. In a largely white British group with more females than males, clonal diversity was possibly underestimated. Baseline seropositivity occurred in only six or seven AZD1222 recipients. Spike-wide coverage was observed for vaccine-associated CD4 TCRs, with dominant responses at 160-218 and 743-854.

Worth noting for this clone: Its antigen is undetermined.

The ends were cut back, 10 bases at V and 10 bases at J, with 17 bases in the middle. This CDR3 is built from 12 residues. Produced via immunoSEQ multiplex PCR; TCRdb's table is partial and in-frame only. The sample yields about 66,000 clones, approximately 80% seen once. The source of this sequence is an adult who received the AZD1222 COVID-19 vaccine. V usage is TRBV12-3 or TRBV12-4 and J usage is TRBJ1-5, with D unresolved. The sequenced sample was peripheral blood, obtained 28 days after the second AZD1222 dose. DNA for the CDR3: TGTGCCATCCCAAAGGAGGCGTCTCCCCAGCATTTT. Its protein is CAIPKEASPQHF.